The rows below give T cell receptor beta chains drawn from one sample of a study of cytomegalovirus exposure and HLA in healthy donors. Sequenced by immunoSEQ multiplex PCR; TCRdb stores in-frame clones only, minus some. This table holds around 64,000 clones, 80% to 90% found once. The specimen was PBMCs. Receptors originate from a woman aged 25 to 39 in good health and CMV-seropositive. Both conserved end residues are part of each CDR3. D genes are given only for firm matches. Rows may omit the clone size; those that give it use once, few, many or a size class.

len	v_gene	d_gene	abundance	j_gene	CDR3aa	CDR3nt
13	TRBV6-5	.	.	TRBJ1-1	CASSQAVYTEAFF	TGTGCCAGCAGTCAAGCCGTGTACACTGAAGCTTTCTTT
17	TRBV18	TRBD1	.	TRBJ2-2	CASSPPKGQPNTGELFF	TGTGCCAGCTCACCACCAAAGGGACAGCCAAACACCGGGGAGCTGTTTTTT
14	TRBV6-5	.	.	TRBJ1-3	CASSVQAYGNTIYF	TGTGCCAGCAGTGTACAGGCTTATGGAAACACCATATATTTT
17	TRBV10-2	.	.	TRBJ2-6	CASSESMGGQGANVLTF	TGCGCCAGCAGTGAGTCTATGGGGGGGCAGGGGGCCAACGTCCTGACTTTC
17	TRBV7-3	.	once	TRBJ2-3	CASSLTLGVHNTDTQYF	TGTGCCAGCAGCTTAACGCTGGGAGTCCACAACACAGATACGCAGTATTTT
13	TRBV5-8	.	.	TRBJ1-1	CASSPWLSTEAFF	TGTGCCAGCAGCCCGTGGTTGAGCACTGAAGCTTTCTTT
13	TRBV7-2	.	.	TRBJ1-2	CASSLDRIYGYTF	TGTGCCAGCAGCTTAGACAGAATCTATGGCTACACCTTC
16	TRBV5-5	TRBD2	.	TRBJ2-2	CASSITSGRGTGELFF	TGTGCCAGCAGCATTACTAGCGGGAGGGGGACCGGGGAGCTGTTTTTT
15	TRBV7-6	TRBD1	.	TRBJ1-4	CASSSGDRFNEKLFF	TGTGCCAGCAGCTCGGGGGACAGGTTCAATGAAAAACTGTTTTTT
13	TRBV11-2	.	once	TRBJ2-1	CASSSLVRNEQFF	TGTGCCAGCAGTTCACTGGTACGGAATGAGCAGTTCTTC
14	TRBV25-1	TRBD1	once	TRBJ1-2	CASSNPGQNYGYTF	TGTGCCAGCAGTAACCCGGGACAGAATTATGGCTACACCTTC
16	TRBV28	TRBD2	.	TRBJ2-5	CASTSLAEGLQETQYF	TGTGCCAGCACGTCGCTAGCGGAAGGCCTCCAAGAGACCCAGTACTTC
16	TRBV23-1	.	few	TRBJ1-1	CASRRPGPSPGTEAFF	TGCGCCAGCAGGCGGCCGGGCCCCTCGCCGGGGACTGAAGCTTTCTTT
14	TRBV10-1	TRBD1	.	TRBJ1-1	CASRGDRGNTEAFF	TGCGCCAGCAGGGGGGACAGGGGAAACACTGAAGCTTTCTTT
14	TRBV5-1	TRBD1	.	TRBJ2-1	CASSDRQGVNEQFF	TGCGCCAGCAGCGATAGACAGGGAGTCAATGAGCAGTTCTTC